The rows below give T cell receptor beta chains drawn from one sample of a study of T cells in Graves' hyperthyroidism and ophthalmopathy. MiXCR, applied by TCRdb to the multiplex PCR reads, yields one record per CDR3 protein. The sample consists of fewer than 350,000 distinct CDR3 sequences, roughly a fifth of them appearing once. The sequenced sample was blood. Receptor source: a woman aged 45-65 years with Graves' hyperthyroidism. Both conserved end residues are part of each CDR3. Where a row states a size, it is once, few, many or the class of an expanded clone; other rows omit it.

len	abundance	j_gene	v_gene	CDR3aa
16	few	TRBJ2-3	TRBV11-1	CASTPGVLGRTDTQYF
15	many	TRBJ2-2	TRBV6-1	CASSTWTENTGELFF
16	many	TRBJ2-1	TRBV7-2	CASSPRTGQGNNEQFF
18	.	TRBJ2-7	TRBV5-1	CASSSLTGIGRSSYEQYF
15	.	TRBJ1-2	TRBV7-3	CASSLRGGADYGYTF
18	.	TRBJ1-1	TRBV9	CASSVEEGALSRNTEAFF
14	many	TRBJ1-1	TRBV28	CASSLGYWNTEAFF
17	.	TRBJ2-1	TRBV20-1	CSARERRLAGTYNEQFF
13	many	TRBJ2-1	TRBV11-2	CASSLAGAYEQFF
16	many	TRBJ2-1	TRBV7-7	CASSLAGESSYNEQFF
16	few	TRBJ2-7	TRBV28	CASPPVAGGENYEQYF
14	.	TRBJ1-4	TRBV27	CASRPMQGSEKLFF
13	.	TRBJ1-1	TRBV19	CASRAQGDTEAFF
15	.	TRBJ1-1	TRBV10-3	CAIRPGQGLNTEAFF